This TCR beta chain was observed in a study of T cells after somatic rescue of genetic block. Per the germline V gene, CDR1 is SGHAT and CDR2 is FQNNGV. The CDR3 is 15 amino acids. V shed 0 bases and J shed 6 bases, with 13 bases lying between them. The protocol was immunoSEQ multiplex PCR, while the TCRdb copy is restricted to in-frame clones and leaves out a portion. The data hold some 70,000 clones, with approximately 91% observed a single time. Sequenced sample: peripheral blood mononuclear cells (PBMCs). The sequence was obtained from a man aged 25 to 45. The V call is TRBV11-2, the J call TRBJ2-3; D uncertain. Here the CDR3 reads CASSLDWAPEDTQYF. The CDR3 DNA is TGTGCCAGCAGCTTAGATTGGGCTCCCGAGGATACGCAGTATTTT.